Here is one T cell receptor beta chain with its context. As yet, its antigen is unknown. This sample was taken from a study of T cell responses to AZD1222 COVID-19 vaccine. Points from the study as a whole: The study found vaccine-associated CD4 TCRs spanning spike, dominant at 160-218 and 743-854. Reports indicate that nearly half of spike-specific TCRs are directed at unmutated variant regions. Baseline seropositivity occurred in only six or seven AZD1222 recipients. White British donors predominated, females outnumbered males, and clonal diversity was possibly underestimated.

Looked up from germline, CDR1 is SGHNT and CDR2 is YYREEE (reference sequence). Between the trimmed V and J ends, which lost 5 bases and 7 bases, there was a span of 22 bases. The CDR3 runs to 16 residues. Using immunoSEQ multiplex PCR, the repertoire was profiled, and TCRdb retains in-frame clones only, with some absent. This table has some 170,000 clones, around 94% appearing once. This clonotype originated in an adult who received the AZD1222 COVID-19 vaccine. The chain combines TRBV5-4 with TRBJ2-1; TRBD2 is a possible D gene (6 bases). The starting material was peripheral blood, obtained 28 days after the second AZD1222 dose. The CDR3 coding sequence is TGTGCCAGCAGGCCTACTAGCAGTCTTACCCAAAATGAGCAGTTCTTC. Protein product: CASRPTSSLTQNEQFF.